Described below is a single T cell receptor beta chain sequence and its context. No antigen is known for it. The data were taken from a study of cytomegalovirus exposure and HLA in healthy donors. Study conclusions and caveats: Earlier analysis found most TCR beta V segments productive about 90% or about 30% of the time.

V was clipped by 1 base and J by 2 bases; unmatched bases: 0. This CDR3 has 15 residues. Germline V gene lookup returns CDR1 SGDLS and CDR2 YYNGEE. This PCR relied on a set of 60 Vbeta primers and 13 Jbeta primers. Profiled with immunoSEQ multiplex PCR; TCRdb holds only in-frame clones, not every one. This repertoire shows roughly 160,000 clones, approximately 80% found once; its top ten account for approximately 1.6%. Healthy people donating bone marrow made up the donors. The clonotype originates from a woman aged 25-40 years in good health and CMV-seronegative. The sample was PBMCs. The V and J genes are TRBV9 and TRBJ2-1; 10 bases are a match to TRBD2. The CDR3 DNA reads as TGTGCCAGCAGCGTAACTAGCGGGACCTACAATGAGCAGTTCTTC. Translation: CASSVTSGTYNEQFF.